A selection of T cell receptor beta chains follows, all from one sample in a study of blood T cell repertoires in COVID-19. Profiled with immunoSEQ multiplex PCR; TCRdb holds only in-frame clones, not every one. The sample contains over 150,000 clones, about 87% of which appear only once. What was sequenced was peripheral blood. Every receptor here comes from a man aged 60-69 years with COVID-19, enrolled during active disease. Both conserved end residues are part of each CDR3.

V: TRBV7-2
CDR3: CASSPDRVGTGELFF

V: TRBV10-3
CDR3: CAISAGVSEAFF

V: TRBV20-1
CDR3: CSASRTSGRAGTDTQYF

V: TRBV10-3
CDR3: CAISESQGRGEFF

V: TRBV18
CDR3: CASSLGHMNTEAFF

V: TRBV24-1
CDR3: CATSDPRVNSGNTIYF

V: TRBV4-3
CDR3: CASSQDYRGYGTGELFF

V: TRBV19
CDR3: CASSTGQGYTDTQYF

V: TRBV5-4
CDR3: CASSYGQGGEKLFF

V: TRBV9
CDR3: CASSGQGYEQYF

V: TRBV3-1/TRBV3-2
CDR3: CASRVLITGELFF

V: TRBV5-1
CDR3: CASSLARDRVGDTQYF

V: TRBV4-3
CDR3: CASSQVLGPREQFF

V: TRBV4-1
CDR3: CASSPPTGRRGEKLFF

V: TRBV29-1
CDR3: CSVEQGFLHEQYF

V: TRBV27
CDR3: CASSRIDRYNEQFF

V: TRBV5-1
CDR3: CASSFSGGLEEKLFF

V: TRBV5-8
CDR3: CASSFPDRGPYGYTF

V: TRBV19
CDR3: CASSVTPGQGKGYGYTF

V: TRBV14
CDR3: CASSQQRPSGSGPYEQYF

V: TRBV4-2
CDR3: CASSPETGGNQPQHF

V: TRBV16
CDR3: CASSQSGPGPQHF

V: TRBV6-4
CDR3: CASSTTGGYGYTF

V: TRBV27
CDR3: CASSGTGVQPQHF

V: TRBV4-2
CDR3: CASSQVSHRDNIQYF

V: TRBV28
CDR3: CASSGTSGSFGEQYF

V: TRBV7-3
CDR3: CASSLGRDPDTQYF

V: TRBV18
CDR3: CASSPPVPKEQFF

V: TRBV7-2
CDR3: CASSFNFGEKLFF

V: TRBV19
CDR3: CASSIYQGTGELFF

V: TRBV5-1
CDR3: CASSSGTGNTGELFF

V: TRBV12-3/TRBV12-4
CDR3: CASSFQRGGTQYF

V: TRBV7-2
CDR3: CASSGQTNEKLFF

V: TRBV19
CDR3: CASSIGGLPNTEAFF

V: TRBV28
CDR3: CASSLTGLYATNEKLFF

V: TRBV5-1
CDR3: CASCSRTGSGELFF

V: TRBV9
CDR3: CASSVDSNEQFF

V: TRBV19
CDR3: CASSAQKGRGRGYTGELFF

V: TRBV11-3
CDR3: CASSFSGRTTRADTQYF

V: TRBV11-2
CDR3: CASSGTSGGLNIQYF

V: TRBV7-2
CDR3: CASSAQGQAYNSPLHF

V: TRBV6-5
CDR3: CASTSGRVGDTQYF

V: TRBV19
CDR3: CASSVGQILNSPLHF

V: TRBV20-1
CDR3: CSASNRVNTEAFF

V: TRBV4-3
CDR3: CASSHGQESSGNTIYF

V: TRBV4-1
CDR3: CASSHPYAGTGAYEQYF

V: TRBV12-3/TRBV12-4
CDR3: CASSFDSFYGYTF

V: TRBV28
CDR3: CASGSLGASNTEAFF

V: TRBV10-2
CDR3: CASSGSRVSVEAQYF

V: TRBV7-8
CDR3: CASGSSGLATEQFF

V: TRBV27
CDR3: CASSFTGMRNYNSPLHF

V: TRBV7-9
CDR3: CASGRWQDNYGYTF

V: TRBV23-1
CDR3: CASSQSKRRDREGRWNEKLFF

V: TRBV2
CDR3: CASTQTTGGYTF

V: TRBV3-1/TRBV3-2
CDR3: CASRPSTGMNEKLFF

V: TRBV12-3/TRBV12-4
CDR3: CASSPGSVRMQYF

V: TRBV28
CDR3: CASSPDRGGEKLFF

V: TRBV5-1
CDR3: CASSQTGNLLNEQFF

V: TRBV11-3
CDR3: CASSLAQQGAYEQYF